The text below deals with one TCR beta chain. This record comes from a study of blood T cell repertoires in COVID-19. The CDR3 loop spans 16 amino acids. Germline V gene data show CDR1 as SGHAT and CDR2 as FQNNGV. V lost 6 bases, J lost 2 bases, and 9 bases stayed unmatched. Here immunoSEQ multiplex PCR was the method, and the copy in TCRdb shows in-frame clones only, minus some. In the table there are 350,000 to 550,000 clones, around 89% of which are singletons. The chain uses TRBV11-2 and TRBJ2-5; TRBD2 matches at 10 bases. The TCR sequence derives from a woman in her twenties or thirties with acute or convalescent COVID-19. The sequenced sample was peripheral blood. CDR3 residues: CASRRPGLALQETQYF. The CDR3 nucleotides are TGTGCCAGCAGAAGACCGGGACTAGCGTTACAAGAGACCCAGTACTTC.